This T cell receptor beta chain was profiled in a study of cytomegalovirus exposure and HLA in healthy donors. Study details: A previous analysis identified 117 million unique TCR beta sequences derived from roughly 190 million T cells.

Study-level points and caveats: Associated with cytomegalovirus, according to the listing, were 150 to 200 TCR beta chains.

It was with 60 Vbeta and 13 Jbeta primers that the PCR ran. Libraries were prepared by immunoSEQ multiplex PCR; TCRdb keeps only in-frame clonotypes and omits some of them. The data hold tens of thousands of clones, with 80% to 90% observed a single time. From germline, CDR1 is LNHDA and CDR2 SQIVND (reference sequence). The CDR3 loop spans 17 amino acids. The junction had 11 bases not matched to a gene; V was cut back by 5 bases and J by 1 base. This clone was seen a single time. Its target is unknown. This TCR was recovered from a man aged 30 to 45 in good health and CMV-seropositive. Sequences were obtained from PBMCs. The chain carries TRBV19 and TRBJ2-1, with TRBD1 matching over 7 bases. The CDR3 reads CASSGEGATQSYNEQFF. In nucleotides, the CDR3 is TGTGCCAGTAGTGGAGAGGGGGCCACCCAATCCTACAATGAGCAGTTCTTC.